This T cell receptor beta chain was captured by sequencing in a study of human T cells and chemical hapten exposure. Findings and limits, study-wide: As patch test score rose, PT1 expanded TCR counts tended to rise as well.

Each CDR3 protein is one row after TCRdb ran MiXCR on the RACE reads. The data contain 340,000 or so distinct CDR3 sequences, around 7% of them singletons. Germline V gene sequence: CDR1 SGHRS, CDR2 YFSETQ. Trimming removed 1 base from V and 5 bases from J; junction bases left unmatched: 6. The CDR3 consists of 15 residues. The sample holds many counts of this clonotype. Its target is unknown. The time point: patch test 1, 2 weeks after DPC sensitization. Treatment described: therapeutic diphenylcyclopropenone sensitization with weekly scalp DPC. The material was whole blood, obtained in connection with sensitization to the hapten diphenylcyclopropenone (DPC). V and J are TRBV5-1 and TRBJ2-7; 10 bases line up with TRBD1. The sequence came from a woman under 30 with alopecia areata. Some clones in this sample may be carry-over from other donors' samples. The DNA of the CDR3 is TGCGCCAGCAGCTTGAAGGGGACAGGGGCCGACGAGCAGTACTTC. Its translation: CASSLKGTGADEQYF.